The clone carrying this T cell receptor (beta chain) came up a few times. The antigen remains unidentified. One entry per CDR3 protein results from TCRdb running MiXCR on the 5' RACE reads. The table records nearly 900,000 distinct CDR3 sequences, 9% to 15% of them present only once. CDR3 length equals 14 residues. V lost 5 bases and J lost 5, with 15 bases in between. CDR1 and CDR2 from the germline V gene are LNHNV and YYDKDF (reference sequence). This specimen belongs to a study of identical twins. Findings of the study overall: Invariant MAIT and iNKT cells are populations that could partly confound zero-insertion analyses.

This same sample was also part of a study on yellow fever vaccine responses in identical twins.

The sequenced sample was PBMCs. The chain combines TRBV15 with TRBJ2-5, with D possibly being TRBD2 (6 bases). The origin of this receptor is a woman aged 18 to 35 in good health. CDR3 in amino acids: CATSEEGSRETQYF. The CDR3 nucleotides read TGTGCCACCAGCGAGGAGGGGTCAAGGGAGACCCAGTACTTC.